Below are 23 T cell receptor beta chains sequenced from a single sample in a study of PD-L1 blockade in urothelial cancer. Time point reported: pretreatment peripheral blood. Profiled with immunoSEQ multiplex PCR; TCRdb holds only in-frame clones, not every one. The sample records almost 90,000 clones, 65% to 85% being singletons. Material: PBMCs, obtained around atezolizumab (anti-PD-L1) treatment. Receptors were obtained from a man in his fifties or sixties with urothelial cancer.

This clone was seen a few times. In DNA form, the CDR3 reads TGCGCCAGCAGCCAAGGGCAGGGAGGGACTGAAGCTTTCTTT. As protein: CASSQGQGGTEAFF. The V call is TRBV4-1, the J call TRBJ1-1, with D maybe TRBD1 (5 bases). The CDR3 loop spans 14 amino acids. Looked up from germline, CDR1 is MGHRA and CDR2 is YSYEKL. V lost 1 base and J 5 bases, leaving 11 bases between the germline ends.

This chain links TRBV6-6 with TRBJ1-5, with a possible D match to TRBD1 (6 bases). The germline gives CDR1 MNHNY, CDR2 SVGAGI (reference sequence). Trimming took off 1 base at V and 11 bases at J, with 12 bases between the two ends. This CDR3 contains 13 residues. This chain's CDR3 is CASSYFEGQTQHF. CDR3 in DNA: TGTGCCAGCAGTTACTTCGAAGGACAGACCCAGCATTTT.

V gene TRBV6-4 combines with J gene TRBJ1-1; 7 nucleotides agree with TRBD1. The trim removed 6 bases at V and 6 bases at J, leaving 10 bases unmatched. This CDR3 comprises 14 residues. Germline CDR1 reads MRHNA; CDR2 reads SNTAGT. The CDR3 sequence: CASRIEQGSSEAFF. As DNA, the CDR3 is TGTGCCAGCAGAATCGAACAGGGGTCGTCTGAAGCTTTCTTT.

V gene TRBV9 combines with J gene TRBJ1-4; 7 bases align to TRBD1. In germline, CDR1 is SGDLS, CDR2 YYNGEE. This CDR3 has 16 residues. V dropped 3 bases and J dropped 8; count of bases not matched to a gene: 13. CDR3 DNA: TGTGCCAGCAGCGGCCCGACAGGGCCTCCCGCAGAAAAACTGTTTTTT. Residues: CASSGPTGPPAEKLFF.

J is TRBJ2-3 and V is TRBV7-8, with TRBD2 identical over 10 bases. This CDR3 has 16 residues. CDR1 and CDR2 (germline): SGHVS, FQNEAQ. V shed 6 bases and J 1 base; nucleotides not matched to a gene: 7. The CDR3 DNA reads TGTGCCAGCAGGCATCTAGCGGGAGATCGCACAGATACGCAGTATTTT. Amino acid sequence: CASRHLAGDRTDTQYF.

The chain recombines TRBV19 with TRBJ2-5; maybe TRBD1 (6 bases). The CDR3 has 14 residues. V was cut by 7 bases and J by 1 base, with 13 bases left in between. Germline values: CDR1 LNHDA, CDR2 SQIVND (reference sequence). CDR3 sequence: CASTPGQTQETQYF. The CDR3 region has the DNA TGTGCCAGTACTCCTGGACAGACCCAAGAGACCCAGTACTTC.

Concerning this clone itself: The junction departs from the called germline gene at one end, perhaps through a read error. The gene calls are TRBV5-6 and TRBJ2-1; 15 positions agree with TRBD2. CDR1 is SGHDT, CDR2 YYEEEE, per germline. This CDR3 comprises 14 residues. CDR3 in DNA: TGTGCCAGCAGATTGGGACTAGCGGGGGGTGAGCAGTTCTTC. Its translation is CASRLGLAGGEQFF.

This chain links TRBV7-8 with TRBJ1-5; D gene unclear. Germline lookup yields CDR1 SGHVS and CDR2 FQNEAQ. V shed 2 bases and J shed 0 bases, with 8 bases lying between them. The CDR3 spans 15 residues. CDR3 region: CASSLSVYSNQPQHF. The DNA for the CDR3 is TGTGCCAGCAGCTTAAGCGTCTATAGCAATCAGCCCCAGCATTTT.

V and J are TRBV30 and TRBJ1-5, with D perhaps TRBD1 (6 bases). V was pared by 3 bases and J by 0 bases, with 21 bases between. The CDR3 loop spans 18 amino acids. Germline V gene sequence: CDR1 GTSNPN, CDR2 SVGIG (reference sequence). The CDR3 coding sequence is TGTGCCTGGAGCGTAGGCAGGGGCCCTACTTATAGCAATCAGCCCCAGCATTTT. It specifies CAWSVGRGPTYSNQPQHF.

The rearrangement uses TRBV5-4 and TRBJ2-1; 16 bases fit TRBD2. Germline V gives CDR1 SGHNT, CDR2 YYREEE (reference sequence). V lost 5 bases and J lost 8; bases outside the gene matches: 10. The CDR3 consists of 17 residues. DNA for the CDR3: TGTGCCAGCAGAGCGGGACTAGCGGGAGGGGCGGGCTATGAGCAGTTCTTC. Translating gives CASRAGLAGGAGYEQFF.

The chain carries TRBV7-9 and TRBJ2-2; a possible D gene is TRBD2 (7 bases). There are 14 residues in the CDR3. Trimming removed 7 bases at V and 4 bases at J, with 13 bases between. Germline V gene data show CDR1 as SEHNR and CDR2 as FQNEAQ (reference sequence). The CDR3 DNA reads TGTGCCAGCACCCGAAGGGGGGGCACCGGGGAGCTGTTTTTT. Protein: CASTRRGGTGELFF.

The chain uses TRBV5-1 and TRBJ2-5, with D possibly TRBD2 on 5 matching bases. Per germline, CDR1 SGHRS and CDR2 YFSETQ. The CDR3 totals 16 residues. V lost 4 bases, J lost 1 base, and 17 bases lay in between. CDR3 sequence: CASSRSLTSPQETQYF. CDR3 in DNA: TGCGCCAGCAGCCGATCCCTTACTAGTCCCCAAGAGACCCAGTACTTC.

The chain carries TRBV27 and TRBJ1-2; 7 nucleotides agree with TRBD1. The V gene end was trimmed by 3 bases and the J gene end by 4 bases; junction bases not matched to a gene: 2. Germline CDR1 and CDR2: MNHEY and SMNVEV (reference sequence). The CDR3 runs 13 residues. CDR3 DNA: TGTGCCAGCAGTTTCCCAGGGGGCTATGGCTACACCTTC. As protein: CASSFPGGYGYTF.

This clone was seen only once. This chain links TRBV5-1 with TRBJ2-5, with D perhaps matching TRBD2 (6 bases). The V gene lost 4 bases and the J gene lost 4 bases, with 20 bases spanning the gap. Germline loops: CDR1 SGHRS, CDR2 YFSETQ. The length of the CDR3 is 16 residues. This CDR3 is CASSQTPPGLVETQYF. DNA of the CDR3: TGCGCCAGCAGCCAGACCCCACCGGGACTGGTAGAGACCCAGTACTTC.

The chain uses TRBV19 and TRBJ1-3; D is ambiguous. There are 17 residues in the CDR3. Germline V gene data show CDR1 as LNHDA and CDR2 as SQIVND (reference sequence). V was trimmed by 0 bases and J by 3 bases, leaving 15 bases between them. The CDR3, as DNA: TGTGCCAGTAGTATAGACCGACCGTTAACGGGTGGAAACACCATATATTTT. Translating it yields CASSIDRPLTGGNTIYF.

The chain recombines TRBV15 with TRBJ2-1; D is undetermined. Germline V gene lookup returns CDR1 LNHNV and CDR2 YYDKDF (reference sequence). The CDR3 extends over 17 amino acids. The V and J ends lost 5 bases and 3 bases respectively, with 20 bases between them. CDR3 nucleotide sequence: TGTGCCACCAGCTTCCGCTCTGGTTCGGTAAGCTACAATGAGCAGTTCTTC. Translating it yields CATSFRSGSVSYNEQFF.

The chain carries TRBV6-5 and TRBJ1-6, with TRBD1 as a possible D gene (6 bases). The V and J ends lost 8 bases and 3 bases respectively, with 8 bases between them. This CDR3 spans 13 amino acids. The V gene's germline CDR1 is MNHEY and CDR2 SVGAGI. In DNA, the CDR3 is TGTGCCAGCTCACAGGGCTATAATTCACCCCTCCACTTT. Amino acid sequence: CASSQGYNSPLHF.

The chain combines TRBV29-1 with TRBJ2-3, with D perhaps TRBD2 (6 bases). V was clipped by 3 bases and J by 1 base, with 14 bases between them. CDR3 length: 15 amino acids. CDR1 is SQVTM, CDR2 ANQGSEA, per germline. CDR3 region: CSVDIRRAGTDTQYF. The DNA for the CDR3 is TGCAGCGTTGATATTCGGAGGGCAGGCACAGATACGCAGTATTTT.

There are a few counts of this clone. V gene TRBV7-2 combines with J gene TRBJ2-1, with TRBD2 identical over 7 bases. Germline CDR1 is SGHTA and CDR2 is FQGNSA. This CDR3 contains 14 residues. The trim removed 1 base at V and 6 bases at J, leaving 3 bases unmatched. The CDR3 here is CASSLGLAGNEQFF. In DNA form, the CDR3 reads TGTGCCAGCAGCTTAGGTTTAGCGGGCAATGAGCAGTTCTTC.

The CDR3 bases are TGTGCCAGTAGGGACAGGGGTCCTAACTATGGCTACACCTTC. Translation gives CASRDRGPNYGYTF. The gene calls are TRBV19 and TRBJ1-2, with 9 bases aligning to TRBD1. With V trimmed by 6 bases and J by 0 bases, 2 bases remained unmatched. Looked up from germline, CDR1 is LNHDA and CDR2 is SQIVND (reference sequence). The CDR3 consists of 14 residues.

This clone has just one count. The genes are TRBV5-1 and TRBJ1-2; 9 bases align to TRBD1. V dropped 4 bases and J dropped 1; count of bases not matched to a gene: 14. The germline CDR1 and CDR2 sequences are SGHRS and YFSETQ. The CDR3 loop spans 18 amino acids. As DNA, the CDR3 is TGCGCCAGCAGCACCATAGGGACAGGGAGTGATAGTAACTATGGCTACACCTTC. Translation: CASSTIGTGSDSNYGYTF. The full variable domain, in which reference TRBV5-1 and TRBJ1-2 provide the parts outside the CDR3, is KAGVTQTPRYLIKTRGQQVTLSCSPISGHRSVSWYQQTPGQGLQFLFEYFSETQRNKGNFPGRFSGRQFSNSRSEMNVSTLELGDSALYLCASSTIGTGSDSNYGYTFGSGTRLTVV.

The chain has TRBV7-8 and TRBJ1-5; 7 bases line up with TRBD1. The CDR3 consists of 16 residues. From germline, CDR1 is SGHVS and CDR2 FQNEAQ. Germline trimming cut 1 base from V and 2 bases from J; bases unmatched to any gene: 5. The CDR3 loop reads CASSLETGYRNQPQHF. The CDR3 DNA reads as TGTGCCAGCAGCTTAGAGACAGGGTACCGCAATCAGCCCCAGCATTTT.

This sequence joins TRBV19 and TRBJ1-5; TRBD1 agrees at 10 bases. Germline V gene lookup returns CDR1 LNHDA and CDR2 SQIVND (reference sequence). With V trimmed by 5 bases and J by 3 bases, 7 bases remained unmatched. The CDR3 covers 16 residues. CDR3 sequence: CASSPRDRGSNQPQHF. The CDR3 coding sequence is TGTGCCAGTAGTCCTCGGGACAGGGGCTCCAATCAGCCCCAGCATTTT.